Below are 27 T cell receptor beta chains sequenced from a single sample in a study of early T cells in non-severe SARS-CoV-2 infection. TCRdb recomputed calls from the 5' RACE reads with MiXCR, one row per CDR3 protein. The data show 50,000 or so distinct CDR3 sequences, under 15% seen once. Sequencing used whole blood. These receptors were obtained from an adult who was a healthcare worker with PCR-confirmed SARS-CoV-2 infection or an uninfected control (not recorded which).

The chain carries TRBV27 and TRBJ2-6; no reliable D call. Germline CDR1 reads MNHEY; CDR2 reads SMNVEV (reference sequence). V was pared by 6 bases and J by 0 bases, with 3 bases between. This CDR3 comprises 13 residues. The CDR3 region has the DNA TGTGCCAGCAGCCACTCTGGGGCCAACGTCCTGACTTTC. It translates to CASSHSGANVLTF.

The CDR3 coding sequence is TGTGCCAGCAGCCGGCAGGGGGCGAACACCGGGGAGCTGTTTTTT. Its protein is CASSRQGANTGELFF. V usage is TRBV3-1 and J usage is TRBJ2-2, with TRBD1 identical over 7 bases. Germline loops: CDR1 LGHDT, CDR2 YNNKEL (reference sequence). This CDR3 has 15 amino acids. The ends lost 4 bases at V and 0 bases at J; junction bases unmatched: 2.

The genes are TRBV11-2 and TRBJ2-3, with 13 nucleotides matching TRBD2. Germline CDR1 is SGHAT and CDR2 is FQNNGV. V gave up 4 bases and J gave up 2 bases; unmatched junction bases: 3. The CDR3 runs 16 residues. The DNA for the CDR3 is TGTGCCAGCAGCTCGGGACTAGCGGGGATCACAGATACGCAGTATTTT. Amino acids: CASSSGLAGITDTQYF.

This clonotype appeared many times. This chain uses TRBV5-4 with TRBJ2-2, with 12 bases matching TRBD2. Trimming took 0 bases from V and 7 from J; bases not matched to a gene: 4. The V gene's germline CDR1 is SGHNT and CDR2 YYREEE (reference sequence). The CDR3 has 16 amino acids. CDR3 coding DNA: TGTGCCAGCAGCTTGGCACTAGCGGGGGGAATCGGGGAGCTGTTTTTT. Translation gives CASSLALAGGIGELFF.

This CDR3 is CASSPLDVYNEQFF. CDR3 nucleotides: TGCGCCAGCAGCCCCCTGGACGTGTACAATGAGCAGTTCTTC. The J gene is TRBJ2-1, the V gene TRBV5-1; D gene ambiguous. The CDR3 has 14 residues. Trimming cost V 4 bases and J 4 bases, with 12 bases left between them. Germline V lookup: CDR1 SGHRS, CDR2 YFSETQ.

This clonotype was counted only a few times. This CDR3 is CATADYNEQFF. CDR3 DNA: TGTGCCACAGCGGATTACAATGAGCAGTTCTTC. The chain employs TRBV6-6 and TRBJ2-1; D is perhaps TRBD2 (5 bases). V was pared by 10 bases and J by 4 bases, with 8 bases between. This CDR3 contains 11 residues. CDR1 is MNHNY, CDR2 SVGAGI, per germline (reference sequence).

The chain carries TRBV5-1 and TRBJ2-3; D may match TRBD1 or TRBD2 (5 bases each). Germline V gene sequence: CDR1 SGHRS, CDR2 YFSETQ. This CDR3 region has 16 residues. V was cut by 3 bases and J by 0 bases, with 14 bases left in between. DNA of the CDR3: TGCGCCAGCAGCTGGGGCTCGGGAAGGAGCACAGATACGCAGTATTTT. Protein sequence: CASSWGSGRSTDTQYF. Supplemented by reference TRBV5-1 and TRBJ2-3, the full variable domain reads KAGVTQTPRYLIKTRGQQVTLSCSPISGHRSVSWYQQTPGQGLQFLFEYFSETQRNKGNFPGRFSGRQFSNSRSEMNVSTLELGDSALYLCASSWGSGRSTDTQYFGPGTRLTVL.

This clonotype has a count of ten or more. The V and J genes are TRBV20-1 and TRBJ2-3; 11 bases line up with TRBD2. The CDR3 runs 16 residues. The germline V gene encodes CDR1 DFQATT and CDR2 SNEGSKA (reference sequence). The V and J ends lost 5 bases and 5 bases, in that order; junction bases with no gene match: 12. The CDR3 sequence: CSASSIAGGAIDTQYF. The CDR3, as DNA: TGCAGTGCTTCAAGTATAGCGGGGGGGGCGATAGATACGCAGTATTTT.

The gene calls are TRBV29-1 and TRBJ2-1, with D tentatively TRBD1 or TRBD2 (5 bases each). The V gene lost 6 bases and the J gene lost 0 bases, with 24 bases spanning the gap. The CDR3 spans 18 residues. Looked up from germline, CDR1 is SQVTM and CDR2 is ANQGSEA. CDR3 loop: CSVLTGRPFMSSYNEQFF. The CDR3 bases are TGCAGCGTGCTCACGGGACGACCGTTTATGAGCTCCTACAATGAGCAGTTCTTC.

CDR3 nucleotides: TGCAGCGTTGGAACTAGCGGTACAGAGACCCAGTACTTC. Protein: CSVGTSGTETQYF. The chain is built from TRBV29-1 and TRBJ2-5; 8 bases match TRBD2. V shed 4 bases, J shed 4 bases, and the junction held 5 bases outside the gene matches. The CDR3 is 13 residues long. Germline CDR1 SQVTM, CDR2 ANQGSEA.

The rearrangement joins TRBV24-1 to TRBJ1-1; no reliable D call. Per the germline V gene, CDR1 is KGHDR and CDR2 is SFDVKD. The length of the CDR3 is 13 residues. The V end was cut by 3 bases, the J end by 2 bases, with 6 bases between. The CDR3 reads CATSDAHNTEAFF. For the CDR3, the DNA is TGTGCCACCAGTGATGCACATAACACTGAAGCTTTCTTT.

Ten or more counts support this clonotype. This chain links TRBV6-4 with TRBJ2-7; D remains unclear. The germline V gene encodes CDR1 MRHNA and CDR2 SNTAGT. Trimming took off 3 bases at V and 3 bases at J, with 9 bases between the two ends. The CDR3 is 13 residues long. The CDR3 loop is CASSEGPSYEQYF. The CDR3 coding sequence is TGTGCCAGCAGTGAAGGGCCCAGCTACGAGCAGTACTTC.

Ten or more counts support this clonotype. V usage is TRBV19 and J usage is TRBJ1-1; D unresolved. V was cut by 4 bases and J by 1 base, with 7 bases left in between. CDR1 and CDR2 (germline): LNHDA, SQIVND (reference sequence). The CDR3 sequence is 13 residues long. The CDR3 DNA is TGTGCCAGTAGTACGGGAGGGAACACTGAAGCTTTCTTT. It is translated as CASSTGGNTEAFF.

The chain joins TRBV9 to TRBJ2-7, with 8 bases that match TRBD1. The CDR3 length is 14 residues. With V trimmed by 2 bases and J by 6 bases, 7 bases remained unmatched. Germline-derived CDR1 and CDR2 are SGDLS and YYNGEE. The CDR3 DNA sequence: TGTGCCAGCAGCGTCCAGACAGGGGTGGGCGAGCAGTACTTC. Amino acid sequence: CASSVQTGVGEQYF.

This clonotype was seen a handful of times. The chain couples TRBV12-5 to TRBJ2-2, with D possibly TRBD2 on 6 matching bases. The germline V gene has CDR1 LGHNT and CDR2 FRNRAP. The length of the CDR3 is 12 residues. V lost 5 bases and J lost 8, with 9 bases in between. CDR3 DNA sequence: TGTGCTAGTGGTGACGGGAGAGGGGAGCTGTTTTTT. As protein: CASGDGRGELFF.

This clonotype was observed many times. J is TRBJ2-5 and V is TRBV29-1; tentative D call: TRBD1 (5 bases). CDR1 SQVTM and CDR2 ANQGSEA come from the germline V gene. The CDR3 has 12 residues. V lost 1 base and J 4 bases, leaving 7 bases between the germline ends. CDR3 residues: CSVEGGTETQYF. The CDR3 DNA sequence: TGCAGCGTTGAAGGGGGCACAGAGACCCAGTACTTC.

This clonotype was recorded at least ten times. This sequence joins TRBV2 and TRBJ1-5; 7 nucleotides agree with TRBD1. V gave up 4 bases and J gave up 4 bases; unmatched junction bases: 1. In germline, CDR1 is SNHLY, CDR2 FYNNEI. CDR3 length equals 13 residues. In DNA, the CDR3 is TGTGCCAGCAGTGCGACAGGGAATCAGCCCCAGCATTTT. This translates into CASSATGNQPQHF.

This clonotype was picked up a small number of times. The rearrangement links TRBV7-2 to TRBJ2-2; possible D gene TRBD2, 6 bases. V was clipped by 8 bases and J by 7 bases, with 26 bases between them. The CDR3 runs to 17 residues. The germline V gene has CDR1 SGHTA and CDR2 FQGNSA. CDR3 in amino acids: CASLSYGGVFGGGELFF. The CDR3 DNA sequence: TGTGCCAGCCTTTCCTACGGGGGAGTTTTTGGTGGCGGGGAGCTGTTTTTT. Variable domain in full (rest from reference TRBV7-2 and TRBJ2-2): GAGVSQSPSNKVTEKGKDVELRCDPISGHTALYWYRQSLGQGLEFLIYFQGNSAPDKSGLPSDRFSAERTGGSVSTLTIQRTQQEDSAVYLCASLSYGGVFGGGELFFGEGSRLTVL.

This clonotype was seen many times. This chain joins TRBV20-1 and TRBJ1-2, with 11 nucleotides matching TRBD1. The CDR3 has 13 amino acids. Trimming at V came to 1 base and at J to 11 bases, leaving 6 bases not matched to a gene. Germline assignment: CDR1 DFQATT and CDR2 SNEGSKA (reference sequence). The CDR3 region is CSARGTGGHGYTF. Here the CDR3 DNA reads TGCAGTGCTAGAGGGACAGGGGGCCACGGATACACCTTC.

This clonotype appeared a few times. The CDR3 coding sequence is TGTGCCAGCAGTTCCACAGGGGCCGGCTCCTACGAGCAGTACTTC. Its protein product is CASSSTGAGSYEQYF. The rearrangement joins TRBV27 to TRBJ2-7, with 7 bases fitting TRBD1. CDR1 and CDR2 from the germline V gene are MNHEY and SMNVEV (reference sequence). With 4 bases clipped from V and 0 bases from J, the junction kept 6 bases outside the gene matches. The CDR3 spans 15 residues.

J is TRBJ2-5 and V is TRBV29-1, with D unresolved. The germline V and J ends were trimmed by 6 bases and 5 bases, with 10 bases remaining between them. Germline lookup yields CDR1 SQVTM and CDR2 ANQGSEA. The CDR3 covers 11 residues. The CDR3 nucleotides read TGCAGCGTCTTATACCTCGAGACCCAGTACTTC. Protein sequence: CSVLYLETQYF.

This clonotype has just a few counts. The chain has TRBV7-9 and TRBJ2-1; 7 nucleotides line up with TRBD2. The CDR3 loop spans 12 amino acids. Germline V gene lookup returns CDR1 SEHNR and CDR2 FQNEAQ (reference sequence). V gave up 5 bases and J gave up 12 bases; unmatched junction bases: 7. CDR3 nucleotides: TGTGCCAGCAGCCCGGGCGGGGGAAGGCAGTTCTTC. Translated, it gives CASSPGGGRQFF.

There are a few counts of this clonotype. The chain couples TRBV30 to TRBJ1-2; D gene unclear. The CDR3 length is 12 residues. Trimming shortened V by 0 bases and J by 6 bases, and 8 bases separated the two germline ends. Germline CDR1 reads GTSNPN; CDR2 reads SVGIG (reference sequence). The chain's CDR3 is CAWSVVSHGYTF. CDR3 nucleotide sequence: TGTGCCTGGAGTGTAGTGTCGCATGGCTACACCTTC.

At least ten counts were recorded for this clonotype. The rearrangement uses TRBV6-6 and TRBJ2-3, with D perhaps being TRBD1 or TRBD2 (5 bases each). CDR1 is MNHNY and CDR2 is SVGAGI in the germline V gene (reference sequence). Deletions cut 6 bases from V and 0 bases from J, with 25 bases between. CDR3 length: 19 residues. CDR3 residues: CASRTDSGSVVGSTDTQYF. The CDR3 DNA reads as TGTGCCAGCAGAACAGACAGTGGGAGTGTCGTTGGCAGCACAGATACGCAGTATTTT.

This clonotype was seen at least ten times. This sequence joins TRBV3-1 and TRBJ1-2; TRBD1 aligns across 12 bases. The V segment lost 2 bases and the J segment 7 bases; nucleotides outside the gene matches: 2. Germline V lookup: CDR1 LGHDT, CDR2 YNNKEL (reference sequence). CDR3 length: 14 amino acids. CDR3 sequence: CASSQRDRGLGYTF. CDR3 nucleotide sequence: TGTGCCAGCAGCCAAAGGGACAGGGGGCTTGGCTACACCTTC. Drawing the rest from reference TRBV3-1 and TRBJ1-2, the complete variable domain is DTAVSQTPKYLVTQMGNDKSIKCEQNLGHDTMYWYKQDSKKFLKIMFSYNNKELIINETVPNRFSPKSPDKAHLNLHINSLELGDSAVYFCASSQRDRGLGYTFGSGTRLTVV.

This clonotype has at least ten counts. The rearrangement links TRBV12-3 or TRBV12-4 to TRBJ1-2; 8 bases line up with TRBD1. J was trimmed by 3 bases and V by 5 bases; bases with no gene match: 5. The CDR3 runs to 14 residues. CDR3 bases: TGTGCCAGCAGTGCCCGGACAGGGCACTATGGCTACACCTTC. It is translated as CASSARTGHYGYTF.

This clonotype was detected only a few times. This sequence joins TRBV30 and TRBJ1-2; D call uncertain. Germline CDR1 and CDR2: GTSNPN and SVGIG (reference sequence). Trimming took 0 bases from V and 8 from J, leaving 10 bases between them. The CDR3 runs to 12 residues. The CDR3 nucleotides read TGTGCCTGGAGTGTCGGTGTTGGCGGCTACACCTTC. Translated: CAWSVGVGGYTF.